This T cell receptor (beta chain) was profiled in a study of cytomegalovirus exposure and HLA in healthy donors. The V gene lost 4 bases and the J gene lost 7 bases, with 11 bases spanning the gap. CDR1 is MRHNA, CDR2 SNTAGT, per germline. The CDR3 loop spans 13 amino acids. The primer mix had 60 Vbeta and 13 Jbeta primers. Libraries were prepared by immunoSEQ multiplex PCR; TCRdb keeps only in-frame clonotypes and omits some of them. Of around 150,000 clones in the sample, around four fifths were seen once. This clone was counted only a few times. Its antigen is unknown. Regarding the study as a whole: Among TCR beta chains, those listed as cytomegalovirus-associated numbered approximately 150. Reportedly, HLA-A and HLA-B alleles of most subjects were accurately predicted from TCR beta.

Sequenced input: PBMCs. The chain uses TRBV6-4 and TRBJ1-5; D call uncertain. This TCR came from a female donor in good health and CMV-seronegative. The CDR3 DNA follows: TGTGCCAGCAGTGGCGGGATTACCCAGCCCCAGCATTTT. This sequence encodes CASSGGITQPQHF.